The 21 T cell receptor beta chains below were found in one sample sequenced in a study of T cells expressing NK-cell markers. Reprocessing the 5' RACE reads, TCRdb reports a single entry for every CDR3 protein and omits DNA. The sample shows about half a million distinct CDR3 sequences, and more than 1.4% sits with its ten largest clones. Sequencing was performed on blood T cells: a sorted CD56 or NKG2C T cell subset, CD4+ or CD8+ T cells, or bulk PBMC T cells (not recorded which). The receptors originated from a woman aged 50 to 60 in good health.

J is TRBJ2-1 and V is TRBV7-2; the D gene TCRdb calls, TRBD2, cannot be checked with no DNA. From germline, CDR1 is SGHTA and CDR2 FQGNSA. There are 15 residues in the CDR3. This CDR3 reads CASSLGSGRANEQFF.

The CDR3 is CATSEGVLPYGYTF. This sequence joins TRBV24-1 and TRBJ1-2; TCRdb selects TRBD1, and the lack of DNA leaves this call unchecked. Germline-derived CDR1 and CDR2 are KGHDR and SFDVKD. This CDR3 region has 14 residues.

The gene calls are TRBV20-1 and TRBJ1-5; the TRBD1 assignment by TCRdb is unverifiable without DNA. Looked up from germline, CDR1 is DFQATT and CDR2 is SNEGSKA (reference sequence). This CDR3 is 16 amino acids long. This chain's CDR3 is CSATSITGVGGQPQHF.

The J gene is TRBJ2-3, the V gene TRBV5-1. CDR3 size: 15 residues. In germline, CDR1 is SGHRS, CDR2 YFSETQ. CDR3 loop: CASSLDQGSTDTQYF.

This chain connects TRBV9 to TRBJ2-1; TCRdb calls TRBD2, which cannot be checked without DNA. Germline V lookup: CDR1 SGDLS, CDR2 YYNGEE. The CDR3 has 14 amino acids. CDR3 residues: CASSASGRDNEQFF.

This chain links TRBV5-4 with TRBJ2-1; TCRdb calls TRBD2, which cannot be checked without DNA. This CDR3 contains 17 residues. Germline V gives CDR1 SGHNT, CDR2 YYREEE (reference sequence). CDR3 sequence reads: CASSLGTSGRRYNEQFF.

The rearrangement joins TRBV7-9 to TRBJ2-3. Germline assignment: CDR1 SEHNR and CDR2 FQNEAQ (reference sequence). The length of the CDR3 is 14 residues. This chain's CDR3 is CASSTASSTDTQYF.

The genes are TRBV2 and TRBJ2-3; the TRBD2 assignment by TCRdb is unverifiable without DNA. The CDR3 loop spans 16 amino acids. Germline-derived CDR1 and CDR2 are SNHLY and FYNNEI. This CDR3 is CASSPPGTSGGDTQYF.

This chain connects TRBV7-9 to TRBJ1-3. The germline CDR1 and CDR2 sequences are SEHNR and FQNEAQ (reference sequence). The CDR3 is made up of 12 amino acids. The CDR3 here is CASSLQGNTIYF.

V gene TRBV12-3 or TRBV12-4 combines with J gene TRBJ1-5; TCRdb outputs TRBD1, but without DNA this stays unchecked. The CDR3 loop spans 15 amino acids. The CDR3 is CASSLVGGFNQPQHF.

The genes are TRBV9 and TRBJ2-2; the D call of TRBD1 rests on TCRdb alone, since no DNA is present to check it. The CDR3 spans 14 residues. Germline V CDR1 and CDR2: SGDLS, YYNGEE. The CDR3 is CASSVVQGSGELFF.

The gene calls are TRBV7-2 and TRBJ2-7; absent DNA, TCRdb's TRBD2 call cannot be checked. Germline assignment: CDR1 SGHTA and CDR2 FQGNSA. This CDR3 has 16 residues. The CDR3: CASSRGTSGITYEQYF.

This chain connects TRBV19 to TRBJ2-2; TCRdb's D call, TRBD2, is unchecked because there is no DNA. The CDR3 length is 11 residues. The germline gives CDR1 LNHDA, CDR2 SQIVND (reference sequence). The CDR3: CPSGRTGELFF.

The genes are TRBV29-1 and TRBJ2-6; the TCRdb D gene call, TRBD1, has no DNA to confirm it. CDR1 and CDR2 from the germline V gene are SQVTM and ANQGSEA. The CDR3 covers 16 residues. The CDR3 loop reads CSVGGRSLSGANVLTF.

This sequence joins TRBV2 and TRBJ2-2; TCRdb designates TRBD1, a call that cannot be tested without DNA. Looked up from germline, CDR1 is SNHLY and CDR2 is FYNNEI. This CDR3 spans 16 amino acids. CDR3 sequence reads: CASSDPTWGSTGELFF.

The rearrangement links TRBV5-1 to TRBJ2-7; TCRdb gives TRBD1 as the D gene, but with no DNA this cannot be confirmed. The germline CDR1 and CDR2 sequences are SGHRS and YFSETQ. The CDR3 is made up of 13 amino acids. The chain's CDR3 is CASSLVSGSEQYF.

V gene TRBV7-7 combines with J gene TRBJ1-1. Germline lookup yields CDR1 SSHAT and CDR2 FNYEAQ (reference sequence). The CDR3 totals 13 residues. The CDR3 here is CASSSSVAAEAFF. The whole variable domain, remainder taken from reference TRBV7-7 and TRBJ1-1, is GAGVSQSPRYKVTKRGQDVTLRCDPISSHATLYWYQQALGQGPEFLTYFNYEAQPDKSGLPSDRFSAERPEGSISTLTIQRTEQRDSAMYRCASSSSVAAEAFFGQGTRLTVV.

The genes are TRBV7-9 and TRBJ1-2; TCRdb's D gene call, TRBD1, goes unchecked for lack of DNA. Germline V gene data show CDR1 as SEHNR and CDR2 as FQNEAQ (reference sequence). This CDR3 is 12 amino acids long. This CDR3 reads CASGGRNYGYTF.

The rearrangement uses TRBV6-1 and TRBJ2-1; the D gene TCRdb calls, TRBD2, cannot be checked with no DNA. The CDR3 is 12 amino acids. From germline, CDR1 is MNHNS and CDR2 SASEGT. The CDR3 sequence is CASSAILAGEFF.

The chain has TRBV20-1 and TRBJ2-1; TCRdb returns TRBD2, unconfirmable since there is no DNA. Looked up from germline, CDR1 is DFQATT and CDR2 is SNEGSKA (reference sequence). The CDR3 extends over 16 amino acids. The chain's CDR3 is CSAHYPSGGSYNEQFF.

The chain is built from TRBV20-1 and TRBJ1-5; TCRdb calls TRBD1, which cannot be checked without DNA. From germline, CDR1 is DFQATT and CDR2 SNEGSKA (reference sequence). The CDR3 has 12 residues. CDR3 region: CSASAGNQPQHF.